This T cell receptor (beta chain) was documented in a study of T-cell reconstitution after alpha-beta-depleted transplantation in children. Study-wide findings and caveats: There were reportedly several hundred expanded graft clones from which alpha-beta T cells came about two months after transplant. Surviving recipient T cells and thymic progenitors produced the high day-60 TCRbeta diversity seen in some patients.

From germline, CDR1 is KGHDR and CDR2 SFDVKD. The V end was cut by 3 bases, the J end by 0 bases, with 14 bases between. The CDR3 totals 17 residues. This clonotype was seen more than once but under ten times. Its specificity is not known. Unique molecular identifiers were built into the TCRbeta library. TCRdb independently ran MiXCR on the PCR reads; one entry per CDR3 protein. The sample has about 870,000 distinct CDR3 sequences; roughly 15% are singletons. The input for sequencing was PBMCs, mostly from graft donor cells, taken 360 days after TCRalphabeta/CD19-depleted stem cell transplant. The J gene is TRBJ2-1, the V gene TRBV24-1; D call uncertain. This receptor was obtained from a male patient under 18 who had a stem cell transplant for acute lymphoblastic leukemia, so the T cells may come from the graft donor. For the CDR3, the DNA is TGTGCCACCAGTGATCTTTTAACGGTAGGCTCCTACAATGAGCAGTTCTTC. The encoded protein is CATSDLLTVGSYNEQFF.